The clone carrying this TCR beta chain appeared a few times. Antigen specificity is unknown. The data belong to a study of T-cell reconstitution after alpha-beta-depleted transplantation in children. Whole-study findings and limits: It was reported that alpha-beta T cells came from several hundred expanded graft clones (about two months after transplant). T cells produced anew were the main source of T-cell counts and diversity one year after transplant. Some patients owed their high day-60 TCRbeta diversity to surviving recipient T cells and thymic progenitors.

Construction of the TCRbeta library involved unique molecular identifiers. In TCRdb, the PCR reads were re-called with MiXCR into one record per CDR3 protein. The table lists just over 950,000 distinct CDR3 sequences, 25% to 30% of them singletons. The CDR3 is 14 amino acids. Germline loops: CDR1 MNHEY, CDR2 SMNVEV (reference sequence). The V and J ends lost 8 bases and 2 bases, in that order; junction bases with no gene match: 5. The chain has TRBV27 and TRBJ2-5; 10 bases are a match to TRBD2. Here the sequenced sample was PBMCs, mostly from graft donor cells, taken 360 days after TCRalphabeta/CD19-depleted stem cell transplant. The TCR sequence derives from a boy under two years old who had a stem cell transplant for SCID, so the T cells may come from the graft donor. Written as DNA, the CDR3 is TGTGCCAGCGGTAGCGGGGGGTTTCAAGAGACCCAGTACTTC. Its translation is CASGSGGFQETQYF.